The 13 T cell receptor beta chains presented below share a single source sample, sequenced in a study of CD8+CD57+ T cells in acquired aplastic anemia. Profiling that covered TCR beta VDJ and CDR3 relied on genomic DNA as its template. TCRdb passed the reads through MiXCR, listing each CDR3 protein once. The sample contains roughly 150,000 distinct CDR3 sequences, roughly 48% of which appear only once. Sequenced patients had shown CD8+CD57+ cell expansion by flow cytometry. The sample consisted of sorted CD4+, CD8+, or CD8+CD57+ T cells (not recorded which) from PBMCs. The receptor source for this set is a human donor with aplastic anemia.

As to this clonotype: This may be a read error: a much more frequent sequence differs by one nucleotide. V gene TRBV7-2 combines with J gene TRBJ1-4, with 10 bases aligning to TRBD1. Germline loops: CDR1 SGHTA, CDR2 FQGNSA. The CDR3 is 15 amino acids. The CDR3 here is CASSPDRGPNEELFF. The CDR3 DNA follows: TGTGCCAGCAGCCCCGACAGGGGGCCTAATGAAGAACTGTTTTTT.

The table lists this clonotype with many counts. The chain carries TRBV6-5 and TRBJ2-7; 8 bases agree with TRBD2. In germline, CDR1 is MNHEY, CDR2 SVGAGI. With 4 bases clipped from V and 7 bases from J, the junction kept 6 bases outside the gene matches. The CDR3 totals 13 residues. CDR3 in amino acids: CASSSGGGREQYF. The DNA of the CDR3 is TGTGCCAGCAGTTCGGGGGGGGGTCGAGAGCAGTACTTC.

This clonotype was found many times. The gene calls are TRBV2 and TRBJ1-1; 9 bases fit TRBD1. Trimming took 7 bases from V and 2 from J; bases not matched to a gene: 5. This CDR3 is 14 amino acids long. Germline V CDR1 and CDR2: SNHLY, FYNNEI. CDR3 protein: CASMADRGNTEAFF. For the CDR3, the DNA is TGTGCCAGCATGGCGGACAGGGGAAACACTGAAGCTTTCTTT.

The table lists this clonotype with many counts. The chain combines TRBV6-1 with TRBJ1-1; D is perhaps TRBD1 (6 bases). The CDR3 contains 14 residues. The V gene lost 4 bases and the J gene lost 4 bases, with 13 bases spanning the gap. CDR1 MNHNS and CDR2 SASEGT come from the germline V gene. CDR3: CASSARQAPTEAFF. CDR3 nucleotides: TGTGCCAGCAGTGCCCGACAGGCCCCCACTGAAGCTTTCTTT.

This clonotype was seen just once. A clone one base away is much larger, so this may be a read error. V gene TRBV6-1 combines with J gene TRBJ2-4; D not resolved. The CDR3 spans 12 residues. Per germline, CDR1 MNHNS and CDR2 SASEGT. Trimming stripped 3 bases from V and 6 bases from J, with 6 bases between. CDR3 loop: CASSEGSNIQYF. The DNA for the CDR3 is TGTGCCAGCAGTGAGGGCTCAAACATTCAGTACTTC.

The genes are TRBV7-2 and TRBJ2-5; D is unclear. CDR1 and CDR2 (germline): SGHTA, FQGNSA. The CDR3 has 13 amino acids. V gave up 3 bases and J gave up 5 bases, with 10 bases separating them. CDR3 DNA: TGTGCCAGCAGCTTCTTACAGAGCGAGACCCAGTACTTC. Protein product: CASSFLQSETQYF.

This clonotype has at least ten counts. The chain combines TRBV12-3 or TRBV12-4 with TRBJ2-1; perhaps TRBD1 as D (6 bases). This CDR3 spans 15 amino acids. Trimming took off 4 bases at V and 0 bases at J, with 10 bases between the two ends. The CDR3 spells CASSSTGSSYNEQFF. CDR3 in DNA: TGTGCCAGCAGTTCAACAGGGAGCTCCTACAATGAGCAGTTCTTC.

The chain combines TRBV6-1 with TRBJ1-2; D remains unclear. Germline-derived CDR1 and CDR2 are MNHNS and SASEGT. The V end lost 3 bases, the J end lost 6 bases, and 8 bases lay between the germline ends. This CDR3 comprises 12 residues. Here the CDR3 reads CASSENGDGYTF. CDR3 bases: TGTGCCAGCAGTGAGAACGGGGATGGCTACACCTTC.

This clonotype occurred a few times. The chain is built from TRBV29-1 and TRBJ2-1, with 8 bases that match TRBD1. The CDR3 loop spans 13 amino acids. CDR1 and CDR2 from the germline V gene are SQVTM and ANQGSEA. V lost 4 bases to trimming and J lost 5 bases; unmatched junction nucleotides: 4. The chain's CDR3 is CSVGRTGNNEQFF. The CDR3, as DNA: TGCAGCGTTGGGCGGACAGGGAACAATGAGCAGTTCTTC.

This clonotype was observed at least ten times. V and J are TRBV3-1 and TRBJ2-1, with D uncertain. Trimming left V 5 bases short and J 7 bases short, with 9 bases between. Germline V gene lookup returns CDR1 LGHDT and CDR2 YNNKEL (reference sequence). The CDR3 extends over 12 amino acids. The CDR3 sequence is CASSVSPNEQFF. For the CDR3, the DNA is TGTGCCAGCAGCGTGTCACCTAATGAGCAGTTCTTC.

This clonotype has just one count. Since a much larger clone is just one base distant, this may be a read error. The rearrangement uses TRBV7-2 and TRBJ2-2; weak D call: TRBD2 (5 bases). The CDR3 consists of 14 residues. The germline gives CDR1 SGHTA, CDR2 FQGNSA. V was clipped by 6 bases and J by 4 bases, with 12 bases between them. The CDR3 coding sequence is TGTGCCAGCAGAAGTAAGGGAGTCACCGGGGAGCTGTTTTTT. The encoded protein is CASRSKGVTGELFF.

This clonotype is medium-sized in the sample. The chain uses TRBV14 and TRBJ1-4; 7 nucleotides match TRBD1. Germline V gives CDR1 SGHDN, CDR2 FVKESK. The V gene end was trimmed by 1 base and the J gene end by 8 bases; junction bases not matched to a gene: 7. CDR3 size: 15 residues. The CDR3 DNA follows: TGTGCCAGCAGCCAAGTTCGACAGGGAGGCGAAAAACTGTTTTTT. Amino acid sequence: CASSQVRQGGEKLFF.

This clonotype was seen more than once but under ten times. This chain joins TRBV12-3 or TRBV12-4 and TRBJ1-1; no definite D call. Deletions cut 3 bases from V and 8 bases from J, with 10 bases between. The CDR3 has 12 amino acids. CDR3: CASSFAGGEAFF. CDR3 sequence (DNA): TGTGCCAGCAGTTTCGCGGGAGGGGAAGCTTTCTTT.